This T cell receptor (beta chain) was sequenced in a study of blood T cell repertoires in COVID-19. Authors' analysis steps: Cell counts per sample came from amplifying reference gene primers. Measured with immunoSEQ multiplex PCR; TCRdb has only the in-frame clones, and not every one. V and J calls and clone size come straight from that table; D and trimming were deduced from the DNA. Of around 340,000 clones in the sample, roughly 90% are singletons; the top ten hold about 0.94%. Shortly before study entry, within 2 weeks, exposed participants had met a COVID-19 case. J was trimmed by 5 bases and V by 7 bases; bases with no gene match: 4. Germline V gives CDR1 SGHRS, CDR2 YFSETQ. The CDR3 runs to 14 residues.

The genes are TRBV5-1 and TRBJ2-5, with 14 bases fitting TRBD2. This TCR came from a woman in her 30s who had been exposed to COVID-19. The specimen was PBMCs or T cells enriched from blood (not recorded which). The chain's CDR3 is CASRTSGRTETQYF. The CDR3 DNA is TGCGCCAGCCGGACTAGCGGGAGGACGGAGACCCAGTACTTC.